This TCR beta chain was sequenced in a study of PD-1 blockade in classical Hodgkin lymphoma. Study results and caveats: Partial responders and progressors had significantly lower baseline TCR diversity. Repertoires differed for reasons still undefined, possibly disease activity or prior therapy.

As for this clone: Its antigen is undetermined.

Some clones are missing from TCRdb's copy, which holds only in-frame ones; the method was immunoSEQ multiplex PCR. The data show about 30,000 clones, 70% to 90% seen once. The CDR3 contains 15 residues. V dropped 1 base and J dropped 0; count of bases not matched to a gene: 2. Germline V gene sequence: CDR1 SGHVS, CDR2 FQNEAQ. This sample's time point: cycle 4 day 1 (C4D1), after 6 weeks of nivolumab. Autologous stem cell transplantation was followed by relapse in every patient, and brentuximab vedotin exposure varied. Purification of CD4+ T cells from thawed PBMCs was performed via magnetic negative selection.

The source was CD4+ T cells from blood, collected before the fourth cycle of nivolumab. V usage is TRBV7-8 and J usage is TRBJ2-7; 8 positions agree with TRBD1. This TCR was sampled from a human donor with classical Hodgkin lymphoma. For the CDR3, the DNA is TGTGCCAGCAGCTTAGTGCAGGGGGCCTCCTACGAGCAGTACTTC. This sequence encodes CASSLVQGASYEQYF.